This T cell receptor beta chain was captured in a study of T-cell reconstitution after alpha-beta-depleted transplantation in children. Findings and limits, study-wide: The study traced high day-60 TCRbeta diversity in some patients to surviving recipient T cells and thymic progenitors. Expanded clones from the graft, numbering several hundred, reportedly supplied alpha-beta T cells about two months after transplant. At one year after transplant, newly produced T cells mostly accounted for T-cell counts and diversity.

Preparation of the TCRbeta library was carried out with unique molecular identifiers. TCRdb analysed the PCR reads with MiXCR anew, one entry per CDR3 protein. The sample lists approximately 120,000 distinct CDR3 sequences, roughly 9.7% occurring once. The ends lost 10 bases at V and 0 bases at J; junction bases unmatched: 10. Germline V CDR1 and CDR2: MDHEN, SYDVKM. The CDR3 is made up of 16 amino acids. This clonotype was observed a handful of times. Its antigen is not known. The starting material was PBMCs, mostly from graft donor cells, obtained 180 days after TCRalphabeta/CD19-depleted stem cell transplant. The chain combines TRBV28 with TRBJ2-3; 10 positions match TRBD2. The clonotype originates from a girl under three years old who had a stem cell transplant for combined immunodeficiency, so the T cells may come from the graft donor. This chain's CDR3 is CATKTSGLSSTDTQYF. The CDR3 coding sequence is TGTGCCACCAAGACTAGCGGGCTCTCTAGCACAGATACGCAGTATTTT. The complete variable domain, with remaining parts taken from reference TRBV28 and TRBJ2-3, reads DVKVTQSSRYLVKRTGEKVFLECVQDMDHENMFWYRQDPGLGLRLIYFSYDVKMKEKGDIPEGYSVSREKKERFSLILESASTNQTSMYLCATKTSGLSSTDTQYFGPGTRLTVL.